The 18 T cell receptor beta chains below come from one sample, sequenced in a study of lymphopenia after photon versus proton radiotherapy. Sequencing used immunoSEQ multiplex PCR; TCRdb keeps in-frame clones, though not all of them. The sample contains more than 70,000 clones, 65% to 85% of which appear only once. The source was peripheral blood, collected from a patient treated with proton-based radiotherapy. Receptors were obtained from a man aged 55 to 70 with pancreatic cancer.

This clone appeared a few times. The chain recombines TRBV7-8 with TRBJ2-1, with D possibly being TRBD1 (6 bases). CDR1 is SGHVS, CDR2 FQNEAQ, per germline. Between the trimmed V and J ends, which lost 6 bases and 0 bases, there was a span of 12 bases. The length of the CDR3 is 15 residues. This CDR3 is CASRSGVLSYNEQFF. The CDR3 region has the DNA TGTGCCAGCAGGTCAGGGGTTCTCTCCTACAATGAGCAGTTCTTC.

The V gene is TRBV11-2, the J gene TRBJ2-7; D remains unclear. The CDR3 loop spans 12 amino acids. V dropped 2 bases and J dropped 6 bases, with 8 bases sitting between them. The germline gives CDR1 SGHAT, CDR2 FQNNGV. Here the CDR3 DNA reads TGTGCCAGCAGCTTACGGCTCGCCGAGCAGTACTTC. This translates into CASSLRLAEQYF.

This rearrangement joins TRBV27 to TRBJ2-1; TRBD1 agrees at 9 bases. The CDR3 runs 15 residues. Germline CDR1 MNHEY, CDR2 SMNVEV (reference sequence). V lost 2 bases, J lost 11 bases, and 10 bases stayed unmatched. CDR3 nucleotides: TGTGCCAGCAGTTTAGCCGGGACAGGGTTCGCGAAGCAGTTCTTC. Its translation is CASSLAGTGFAKQFF.

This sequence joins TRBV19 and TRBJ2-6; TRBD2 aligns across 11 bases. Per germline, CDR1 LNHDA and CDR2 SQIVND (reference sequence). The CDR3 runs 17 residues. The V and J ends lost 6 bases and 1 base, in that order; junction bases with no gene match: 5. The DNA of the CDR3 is TGTGCCAGTAGCCAACTAGCGGGGGCTTCTGGGGCCAACGTCCTGACTTTC. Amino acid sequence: CASSQLAGASGANVLTF.

CDR3 sequence: CASSPLRAALAYEQYF. The CDR3 region has the DNA TGTGCCAGCAGCCCCCTGCGGGCGGCCCTTGCCTACGAGCAGTACTTC. The chain has TRBV9 and TRBJ2-7, with a possible D match to TRBD2 (5 bases). CDR1 is SGDLS and CDR2 is YYNGEE in the germline V gene. The CDR3 sequence is 16 residues long. V gave up 4 bases and J gave up 2 bases, with 19 bases separating them.

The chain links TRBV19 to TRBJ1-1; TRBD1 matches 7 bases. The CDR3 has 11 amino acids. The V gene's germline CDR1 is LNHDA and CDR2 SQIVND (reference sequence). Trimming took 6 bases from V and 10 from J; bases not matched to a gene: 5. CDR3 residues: CASRHTGVAFF. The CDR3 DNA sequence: TGTGCCAGTAGACATACAGGGGTAGCTTTCTTT.

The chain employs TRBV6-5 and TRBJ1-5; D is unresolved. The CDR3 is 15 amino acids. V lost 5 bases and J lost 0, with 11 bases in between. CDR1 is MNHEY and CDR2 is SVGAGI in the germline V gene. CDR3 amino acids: CASSKGGGSNQPQHF. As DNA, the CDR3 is TGTGCCAGCAGTAAGGGAGGAGGTAGCAATCAGCCCCAGCATTTT.

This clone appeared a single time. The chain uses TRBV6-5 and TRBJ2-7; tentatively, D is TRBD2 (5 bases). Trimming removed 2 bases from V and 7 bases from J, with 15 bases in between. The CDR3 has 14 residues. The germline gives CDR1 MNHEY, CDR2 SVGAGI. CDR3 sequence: CASSYAARVGEQYF. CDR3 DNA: TGTGCCAGCAGTTACGCCGCGAGGGTGGGTGAGCAGTACTTC.

The CDR3 sequence is CASSLGSATSTDTQYF. The CDR3 DNA sequence: TGTGCCAGCAGCTTGGGGAGTGCAACTAGCACAGATACGCAGTATTTT. This chain uses TRBV11-2 with TRBJ2-3; tentative D call: TRBD2 (5 bases). The V gene lost 3 bases and the J gene lost 0 bases, with 13 bases spanning the gap. Germline V gene sequence: CDR1 SGHAT, CDR2 FQNNGV. CDR3 length equals 16 residues.

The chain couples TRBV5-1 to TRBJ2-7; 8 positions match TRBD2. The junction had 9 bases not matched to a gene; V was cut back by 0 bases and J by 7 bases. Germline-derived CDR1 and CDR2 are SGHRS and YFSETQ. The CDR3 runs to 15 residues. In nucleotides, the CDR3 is TGCGCCAGCAGCTTGGAACTAGCGGCCAACCTGGAGCAGTACTTC. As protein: CASSLELAANLEQYF.

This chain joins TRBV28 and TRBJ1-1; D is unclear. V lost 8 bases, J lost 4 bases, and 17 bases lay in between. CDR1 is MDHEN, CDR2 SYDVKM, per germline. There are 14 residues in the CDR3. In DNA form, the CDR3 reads TGTGCCAGCTACCCGACGGGTTTCGGCACTGAAGCTTTCTTT. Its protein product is CASYPTGFGTEAFF.

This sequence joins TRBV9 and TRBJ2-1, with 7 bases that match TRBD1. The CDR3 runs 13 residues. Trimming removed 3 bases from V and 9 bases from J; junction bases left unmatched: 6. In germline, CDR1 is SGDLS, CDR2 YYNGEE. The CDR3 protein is CASSETGLAEQFF. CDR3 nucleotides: TGTGCCAGCAGCGAGACAGGGCTGGCTGAGCAGTTCTTC.

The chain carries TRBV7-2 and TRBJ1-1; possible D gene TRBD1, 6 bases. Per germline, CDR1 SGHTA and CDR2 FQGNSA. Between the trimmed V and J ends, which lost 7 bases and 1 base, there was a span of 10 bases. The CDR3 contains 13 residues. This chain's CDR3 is CASTWTANTEAFF. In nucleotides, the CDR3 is TGTGCCAGCACCTGGACAGCGAACACTGAAGCTTTCTTT.

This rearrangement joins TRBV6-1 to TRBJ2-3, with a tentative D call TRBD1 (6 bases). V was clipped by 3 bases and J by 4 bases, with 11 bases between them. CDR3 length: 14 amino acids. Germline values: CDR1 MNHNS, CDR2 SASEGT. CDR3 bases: TGTGCCAGCAGTGATCGACAGGCCCCAGATACGCAGTATTTT. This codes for CASSDRQAPDTQYF.

The CDR3 reads CASSLATHGSYEQYF. The CDR3 DNA is TGTGCCAGCAGCTTAGCGACGCACGGATCCTACGAGCAGTACTTC. This chain links TRBV7-2 with TRBJ2-7; D gene unclear. In germline, CDR1 is SGHTA, CDR2 FQGNSA. The CDR3 is made up of 15 amino acids. Trimming took 0 bases from V and 1 from J, leaving 10 bases between them.

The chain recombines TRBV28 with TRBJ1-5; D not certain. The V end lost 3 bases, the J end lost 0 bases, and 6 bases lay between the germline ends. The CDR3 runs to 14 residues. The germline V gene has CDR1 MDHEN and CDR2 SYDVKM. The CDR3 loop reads CASSFTLSNQPQHF. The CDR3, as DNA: TGTGCCAGCAGTTTTACACTTAGCAATCAGCCCCAGCATTTT.

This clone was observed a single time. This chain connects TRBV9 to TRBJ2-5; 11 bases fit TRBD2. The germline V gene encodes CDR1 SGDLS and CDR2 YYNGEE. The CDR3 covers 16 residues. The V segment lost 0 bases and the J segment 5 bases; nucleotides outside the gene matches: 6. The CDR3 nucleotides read TGTGCCAGCAGCGTAGGTACTAGCGGGAGTGTGGAGACCCAGTACTTC. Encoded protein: CASSVGTSGSVETQYF.

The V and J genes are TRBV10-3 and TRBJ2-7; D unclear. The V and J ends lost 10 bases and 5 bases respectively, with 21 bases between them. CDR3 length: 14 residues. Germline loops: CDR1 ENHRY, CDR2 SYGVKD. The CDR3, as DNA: TGTGCCACCAGCCTCGACCCGTTTTTAAACGAGCAGTACTTC. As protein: CATSLDPFLNEQYF.